The following is a T cell receptor beta chain sequence with its context. There is no known antigen for this receptor. Base qualities are missing; no much larger clone stands one base away. TCR CDR3 regions were amplified from genomic DNA by multiplex PCR using the deep immunoSEQ assay. Extracted genomic DNA from each cell subset was spread evenly across all wells of several immunoSEQ 96-well plates, with each plate serving as a replicate. Each replicate PCR for sorted subsets received roughly 0.2 ug genomic DNA, equal to tens of thousands of T cell genomes. The purified libraries were quantified using a Qubit 3.0 fluorometer, sized with a Bioanalyzer 2100, and then quantified again using the KAPA Library Quantification kit. Each immunoSEQ 96-well plate was sequenced on its own single-read 150-cycle Illumina NextSeq 550 flow cell. In the authors' own workflow: Because the immunoSEQ output included only junctional sequences and no quality scores, the filtering could not be the same as the filtering used for full-length reads. To assign V/J genes and CDR3, sequences were annotated using PyIR, a Python wrapper for IgBLAST v1.9, with IMGT germline references. Reads with weak V/J assignments (E-value above 1e-6), missing CDR3, stop codons, out-of-frame junctions, or ambiguous translated residues were removed. V3J clonotypes were defined as sequences sharing the same inferred V gene, J gene, and CDR3 amino acid sequence. To compute the percentage overlap between repertoires, the number of shared unique clonotypes was divided by the size of the smaller repertoire. Repertoire richness was assessed with RTK rarefaction, the Chao1 estimator, and Recon v2.1 estimates of unobserved clonotypes. OLGA was used to compute generation probabilities for all TCRbeta clonotypes that the gDNA method yielded from a handful of donors. TCRdb took this table from immuneACCESS and kept in-frame rearrangements with V and J called. Such tables lack part of the clones; where checked against another copy, unresolved V genes explain under half of the gap, and the rest is unexplained. The V and J calls and clone size were taken over from that table, and D and trimming were inferred from the DNA. The table for this sample lists approximately 740,000 clones; nearly 95% of them were counted only once. The leading ten clones occupy about 25% of the sample.

This sample was included in a study of shared clonotypes between healthy human individuals (dated by TCRdb to about 2020). Study-level background: A few men and two women, aged 18 to 49 years, made up the cohort. Per donor, leukapheresis produced somewhere between about 0.9 and 10 billion PBMCs. For each donor, CD4 naive and CD4 memory were each run on three plates, CD8 naive on two plates, and CD8 memory on one plate. To estimate repertoire size and how much clonotypes are shared between individuals, the study performed deep sequencing of blood TCR repertoires from a few healthy adults. Different laboratories and diverse techniques were used to prepare libraries and sequence TCR repertoires, to increase sequencing depth and limit assay-specific biases. The investigation overall reported the following: Sampling was restricted to blood, and TCR repertoires in tissue are likely to differ from TCR repertoires in blood. Incomplete sequencing was indicated by rarefaction of sorted-subset datasets, despite the large sequencing depth. Clonotypes shared by all four sorted-subset donors showed higher generation probabilities than non-shared clonotypes. Because the study included a small number of donors, the genetic and exposure-history diversity represented was limited. Larger estimated clonotype richness was generally found for naive subsets than for memory subsets. Pairwise subsampling led to the expectation that sequencing depth would affect the degree of clonotype sharing among donors. Across a few donors, approximately 4.6% of naive CD4, roughly 3.8% of naive CD8, roughly 2.3% of memory CD4, and 0.4% of memory CD8 clonotypes were shared.

CD8 naive samples were CD45RO-negative cells positively selected for CCR7, giving a CD45RA+CCR7+ population that excluded TemRA cells. The donors were healthy, HIV-negative adults with no recently reported acute infections or vaccinations. Every donor was a Caucasian adult residing in Nashville, Tennessee, USA. Blood was collected by leukapheresis, and PBMCs were isolated by Ficoll-Histopaque density gradient centrifugation and then cryopreserved in liquid nitrogen vapor phase. Analytical flow cytometry was used to check the purity and quantity of every magnetically sorted T cell population. From each sorted fraction, genomic DNA was isolated and quantified by UV absorbance on a Nanodrop 2000c. Compared with germline, V lacks 4 bases and J lacks 2 bases; bases without a gene match: 7. The CDR3, from cysteine to phenylalanine, totals 15 residues. Only CDR3 DNA is held: 45 bases, read in frame from base 1. The germline V gene (reference sequence) sets CDR1 to LNHDA and CDR2 to SQIVND.

The TCR comes from a man aged 30-40 years in good health. The specimen was naive CD8+ T cells sorted from blood. In light of the paper, this sample's cell subset or site label describes: CD45RA+CCR7+. Recombination joined TRBV19 with TRBJ2-7; the junction holds 8 bases that match TRBD2. The bases read TGTGCCAGTAGTACAGAAAGCGGGAGCGCCTACGAGCAGTACTTC. Its amino acids are CASSTESGSAYEQYF.